This is a list of T cell receptor beta chains from one sample in a study of blood T cell repertoires in COVID-19. Some clones are missing from TCRdb's copy, which holds only in-frame ones; the method was immunoSEQ multiplex PCR. The sample has 110,000 to 150,000 clones; roughly 90% are singletons. What was sequenced was PBMCs or T cells enriched from blood (not recorded which). The receptor source for this set is a man between 50 and 59 years old who had recovered from COVID-19. The CDR3 runs from the conserved cysteine through the conserved F or W. The D gene is left open where the match is weak. A clone size is listed for some rows: how often the clone was seen (once, few, many), or a class if it is expanded.

clone_size | d_call | j_call | v_call | cdr3_nt | cdr3_aa
- | TRBD1 | TRBJ1-2 | TRBV5-4 | TGTGCCAGCAGCTTGGGGGACAGGGGAGGTGGCTACACCTTC | CASSLGDRGGGYTF
- | - | TRBJ1-2 | TRBV4-1 | TGCGCCAGCAGCCCTGACAGGAAAGCTAACTATGGCTACACCTTC | CASSPDRKANYGYTF
- | - | TRBJ1-4 | TRBV13 | TGTGCCAGCAGCTTAAGGGGCGGTTGGGAAAAACTGTTTTTT | CASSLRGGWEKLFF
- | TRBD1 | TRBJ1-3 | TRBV6-5 | TGTGCCAGCAGTTACTCGGACAGGGAAGGAAACACCATATATTTT | CASSYSDREGNTIYF
- | - | TRBJ2-2 | TRBV4-1 | TGCGCCAGCAGCCAAGGTCCCGTAGGGGAGCTGTTTTTT | CASSQGPVGELFF
- | - | TRBJ1-3 | TRBV14 | TGTGCCAGCAGCCTCCTAACTGGAAACACCATATATTTT | CASSLLTGNTIYF
- | - | TRBJ1-6 | TRBV28 | TGTGCCAGCAGCGTCGGGAAGGGGGTATTCTCACCCCTCCACTTT | CASSVGKGVFSPLHF
- | - | TRBJ1-5 | TRBV19 | TGTGCCAGTAGTACCCCCAGGGATCGTCAGCCCCAGCATTTT | CASSTPRDRQPQHF
- | - | TRBJ1-2 | TRBV7-9 | TGTGCCAGCAGCTTAGGACAGATAAACTATGGCTACACCTTC | CASSLGQINYGYTF
once | - | TRBJ1-6 | TRBV28 | TGTGCCAGCAGTTTAGGGTTTCGGGCGTCCAGGGATTCACCCCTCCACTTT | CASSLGFRASRDSPLHF
- | - | TRBJ1-1 | TRBV25-1 | TGTGCCAGCACCGGACAGACGAACACTGAAGCTTTCTTT | CASTGQTNTEAFF
once | - | TRBJ1-2 | TRBV3-1/TRBV3-2 | TGTGCCAGCAGCCAAGCGGTATATGGCTACACCTTC | CASSQAVYGYTF
- | - | TRBJ2-1 | TRBV6-5 | TGTGCCAGCAGAGACTATGGTGAGCAGTTCTTC | CASRDYGEQFF
- | TRBD2 | TRBJ2-3 | TRBV28 | TGTGTTAGCGGGGGAGGCACAGATACGCAGTATTTT | CVSGGGTDTQYF
- | - | TRBJ2-1 | TRBV3-1/TRBV3-2 | TGTGCCAGCAGCCAAGTTAGTGCCTACAATGAGCAGTTCTTC | CASSQVSAYNEQFF
- | - | TRBJ1-5 | TRBV7-5 | TGTGTCAGAAGCTTAGGCTCGGCAGGGGGTGGTCAGCCCCAGCATTTT | CVRSLGSAGGGQPQHF
- | - | TRBJ1-2 | TRBV29-1 | TGCAGCGCGGGAGAGGGAATCCGTCGTGGCTACACCTTC | CSAGEGIRRGYTF
- | - | TRBJ1-6 | TRBV2 | TGTGCCAGCAGTGAAGGCAGGGGATATTCACCCCTCCACTTT | CASSEGRGYSPLHF
- | - | TRBJ1-3 | TRBV25-1 | TGTGCCAGCAGTGAATATGGGGCGTCTGGAAACACCATATATTTT | CASSEYGASGNTIYF
few | - | TRBJ2-2 | TRBV9 | TGTGCCAGCACCCAGAAGGGGGGGGCGTGGACGGACACCGGGGAGCTGTTTTTT | CASTQKGGAWTDTGELFF
once | - | TRBJ2-2 | TRBV6-2/TRBV6-3 | TGTGCCAGCAGTTACCCCCTCTCCGGGGAGCTGTTTTTT | CASSYPLSGELFF
- | TRBD1 | TRBJ1-1 | TRBV5-8 | TGTGCCAGCAGCATACAGGGGGCGGTCACTGAAGCTTTCTTT | CASSIQGAVTEAFF
- | - | TRBJ2-5 | TRBV5-1 | TGCGCCAGCAGTGGCGGCGTTCAAGAGACCCAGTACTTC | CASSGGVQETQYF
- | - | TRBJ2-2 | TRBV29-1 | TGCAGCGTTCCCCTTGAAGGGGTTAGACCCGGGGAGCTGTTTTTT | CSVPLEGVRPGELFF
- | TRBD1 | TRBJ1-6 | TRBV2 | TGTGCCAGCAACGACAGGGTAGCTTCACCCCTCCACTTT | CASNDRVASPLHF
- | TRBD1 | TRBJ2-2 | TRBV2 | TGTGCCAGCACCCGCACAGGGGGCAACACCGGGGAGCTGTTTTTT | CASTRTGGNTGELFF
- | - | TRBJ1-1 | TRBV9 | TGTGCCAGCAGCGTAGGGGGGGGTCCCACTGAAGCTTTCTTT | CASSVGGGPTEAFF
- | TRBD2 | TRBJ2-5 | TRBV4-2 | TGTGCCAGCAGCCAAGATCAAAGGCTAGCGGGGGAGACCCAGTACTTC | CASSQDQRLAGETQYF
once | - | TRBJ1-5 | TRBV19 | TGTGCCAGTAGTCCTAGGACAGTTCCAAGCAATCAGCCCCAGCATTTT | CASSPRTVPSNQPQHF
- | - | TRBJ2-3 | TRBV5-6 | TGTGCCAGCAGCCGACAAGGATTGGCAGATACGCAGTATTTT | CASSRQGLADTQYF
once | - | TRBJ2-1 | TRBV10-3 | TGTGCCATCAATCATCCGGGACACTACAATGAGCAGTTCTTC | CAINHPGHYNEQFF
- | TRBD2 | TRBJ2-3 | TRBV7-2 | TGTGCCAGCAGCCAGAGGCCTAGCGGGAGTACCGATACGCAGTATTTT | CASSQRPSGSTDTQYF
- | - | TRBJ1-2 | TRBV7-9 | TGTGCCAGCAGTATAGGGGAGGGCTATGGCTACACCTTC | CASSIGEGYGYTF
- | - | TRBJ1-5 | TRBV19 | TGTGCCAGTAGCCCGGGACTGATTCAGCCCCAGCATTTT | CASSPGLIQPQHF
- | TRBD1 | TRBJ1-5 | TRBV7-2 | TGTGCCAGCAGCGCAATAACAGGGGAGAATCAGCCCCAGCATTTT | CASSAITGENQPQHF
- | - | TRBJ1-2 | TRBV4-3 | TGCGCCAGCAGCCAAGATGTACGCAATAGCGGCTACACCTTC | CASSQDVRNSGYTF
- | - | TRBJ1-1 | TRBV6-5 | TGTGCCAGCAGTTACTCGAGAGGCAGACAGGAAGCTTTCTTT | CASSYSRGRQEAFF
- | TRBD1 | TRBJ1-1 | TRBV6-5 | TGTGCCAGCAGGGGACAGGGAGGAACTGAAGCTTTCTTT | CASRGQGGTEAFF
- | TRBD1 | TRBJ1-5 | TRBV14 | TGTGCCAGCAGCCCTCAGGGGGCAAGGCAGCCCCAGCATTTT | CASSPQGARQPQHF
- | - | TRBJ1-2 | TRBV7-8 | TGTGCCAGCAGCTTAGGGTCAGGGTCCGTAGGTAAATACTATGGCTACACCTTC | CASSLGSGSVGKYYGYTF
- | - | TRBJ1-5 | TRBV7-2 | TGTGCCAGCAGCGGGCAGGGAATTCATAGCAATCAGCCCCAGCATTTT | CASSGQGIHSNQPQHF
- | TRBD1 | TRBJ1-6 | TRBV9 | TGTGCCAGCAGCGCCCAGGGACAGAATAATTCACCCCTCCACTTT | CASSAQGQNNSPLHF
- | - | TRBJ1-1 | TRBV11-3 | TGTGCCAGCAGCTTTGCCCTCAAGCACAGGGCCCAGAACACTGAAGCTTTCTTT | CASSFALKHRAQNTEAFF
- | TRBD1 | TRBJ1-6 | TRBV6-4 | TGTGCCAGCTGGGGAAAGGGACAGTCTAATTCACCCCTCCACTTT | CASWGKGQSNSPLHF
- | - | TRBJ2-7 | TRBV28 | TGTGCCAGCAGTTCGAGGACAACCACTTTAGTACATAGCTCCTACGAGCAGTACTTC | CASSSRTTTLVHSSYEQYF
- | TRBD1 | TRBJ1-5 | TRBV6-4 | TGTGCCAGCAGTGATTACAGGGGGGATCAGCCCCAGCATTTT | CASSDYRGDQPQHF
once | TRBD1 | TRBJ1-2 | TRBV5-6 | TGTGCCAGCAGCTTGGCGGACAGGGGCCTTGGGATCGCCTTC | CASSLADRGLGIAF
- | - | TRBJ1-2 | TRBV20-1 | TGCAGTGCTAGTATGAGGGGGAAAGGGCATGGCTACACCTTC | CSASMRGKGHGYTF
- | TRBD1 | TRBJ1-4 | TRBV5-1 | TGCGCCAGCAGCACGACAGGGGATAATGAAAAACTGTTTTTT | CASSTTGDNEKLFF
- | - | TRBJ1-5 | TRBV19 | TGTGCCAGTAGTCTCAATAACCTTCGGAATCAGCCCCAGCATTTT | CASSLNNLRNQPQHF
few | - | TRBJ1-6 | TRBV30 | TGTGCCTCCTTGGCTCCGGGGAAGAATTCACCCCTCCACTTT | CASLAPGKNSPLHF
- | - | TRBJ1-5 | TRBV19 | TGTGCCAGTAGTAAAGGATCGGGTCAGGGGAATCAGCCCCAGCATTTT | CASSKGSGQGNQPQHF
- | - | TRBJ1-5 | TRBV27 | TGTGCCAGCAGTTTATATGGAGGGAGTCAGCCCCAGCATTTT | CASSLYGGSQPQHF
- | TRBD1 | TRBJ1-2 | TRBV7-3 | TGTGCCAGCAGCCTCGGCCCGACAGGGGCTAACTATGGCTACACCTTC | CASSLGPTGANYGYTF
- | - | TRBJ2-2 | TRBV28 | TGTGCCAGCAGTTTAAGTCCGGTCACCGGGGAGCTGTTTTTT | CASSLSPVTGELFF
few | TRBD2 | TRBJ2-3 | TRBV9 | TGTGCCAGCAGCGAGCGGGAGGGAGGCACAGATACGCAGTATTTT | CASSEREGGTDTQYF
- | - | TRBJ2-5 | TRBV19 | TGTGCCAGTAGTACCGACCCGGGATCGGAGACCCAGTACTTC | CASSTDPGSETQYF
- | - | TRBJ2-3 | TRBV6-6 | TGTGCCAGCAGTGCGCAGGGTGCAGGTACGCAGTATTTT | CASSAQGAGTQYF
- | - | TRBJ1-5 | TRBV5-6 | TGTGCCAGCAGCTCTCAGGTCCAGCCCCAGCATTTT | CASSSQVQPQHF